Listed here are 21 T cell receptor beta chains from one sample, sequenced in a study of CD4 T cell repertoires in COVID-19. Sequencing used immunoSEQ multiplex PCR; TCRdb keeps in-frame clones, though not all of them. Of 20,000 to 25,000 clones listed, around 87% are singletons. The memory T cells were sequenced right after ex vivo isolation, without culture. The source material was central memory CD4+ T cells from blood, sampled before the COVID-19 pandemic. The receptors stem from a human donor who had COVID-19.

V gene TRBV2 combines with J gene TRBJ2-7; D is uncertain. Trimming took off 2 bases at V and 3 bases at J, with 5 bases between the two ends. Germline lookup yields CDR1 SNHLY and CDR2 FYNNEI. The length of the CDR3 is 12 residues. The CDR3 region is CASSESFYEQYF. CDR3 bases: TGTGCCAGCAGTGAATCGTTCTACGAGCAGTACTTC.

This rearrangement joins TRBV28 to TRBJ1-1, with 7 bases aligning to TRBD1. CDR1 is MDHEN, CDR2 SYDVKM, per germline. The CDR3 is 15 amino acids. Unmatched junction bases numbered 6, after V lost 5 bases and J lost 0 bases. The CDR3 is CASSPQQGMNTEAFF. The DNA of the CDR3 is TGTGCCAGCAGTCCACAACAGGGGATGAACACTGAAGCTTTCTTT.

The chain recombines TRBV2 with TRBJ1-2; weak D call: TRBD1 (5 bases). Trimming stripped 6 bases from V and 8 bases from J, with 19 bases between. Germline-derived CDR1 and CDR2 are SNHLY and FYNNEI. This CDR3 region has 14 residues. CDR3 bases: TGTGCCAGCAGCGGCCCCCCGGGGGGGTTGGGCTACACCTTC. Translated, it gives CASSGPPGGLGYTF. The variable domain in full, with the rest retrieved from reference TRBV2 and TRBJ1-2, is EPEVTQTPSHQVTQMGQEVILRCVPISNHLYFYWYRQILGQKVEFLVSFYNNEISEKSEIFDDQFSVERPDGSNFTLKIRSTKLEDSAMYFCASSGPPGGLGYTFGSGTRLTVV.

V usage is TRBV11-3 and J usage is TRBJ1-6, with D unresolved. The CDR3 spans 13 residues. V lost 0 bases, J lost 8 bases, and 5 bases lay in between. The V gene's germline CDR1 is SGHNT and CDR2 YENEEA. CDR3 DNA sequence: TGTGCCAGCAGCTTAGATGAGGATTCACCCCTCCACTTT. Translated: CASSLDEDSPLHF.

The chain carries TRBV18 and TRBJ2-3; TRBD1 might be the D (5 bases). Germline V lookup: CDR1 KGHSH, CDR2 LQKENI. The ends were cut back, 6 bases at V and 4 bases at J, with 23 bases in the middle. The CDR3 has 17 amino acids. CDR3 coding DNA: TGTGCCAGCTCCTCACTCCGGGCTAGTGAAGGGGCAGATACGCAGTATTTT. Protein product: CASSSLRASEGADTQYF.

The V gene is TRBV5-1, the J gene TRBJ2-1; 8 nucleotides agree with TRBD1. The germline V gene has CDR1 SGHRS and CDR2 YFSETQ. V shed 2 bases, J shed 6 bases, and the junction held 13 bases outside the gene matches. This CDR3 region has 17 residues. In DNA form, the CDR3 reads TGCGCCAGCAGCTTCTACCCGGACAGGGCCAGTAGCAATGAGCAGTTCTTC. Translating it yields CASSFYPDRASSNEQFF.

The table lists this clone with a count of one. This CDR3 is also generated by other DNA sequences in the sample. The chain couples TRBV5-4 to TRBJ1-6; D might be TRBD1 (5 bases). Germline lookup yields CDR1 SGHNT and CDR2 YYREEE (reference sequence). The CDR3 is 14 residues long. The V and J ends lost 4 bases and 6 bases respectively, with 11 bases between them. CDR3 region: CASSPGLSNSPLHF. The CDR3 bases are TGTGCCAGCAGCCCGGGACTTTCTAATTCACCCCTCCACTTT. The whole variable domain, filled in from reference TRBV5-4 and TRBJ1-6, reads ETGVTQSPTHLIKTRGQQVTLRCSSQSGHNTVSWYQQALGQGPQFIFQYYREEENGRGNFPPRFSGLQFPNYSSELNVNALELDDSALYLCASSPGLSNSPLHFGNGTRLTVT.

The chain recombines TRBV5-1 with TRBJ2-3; TRBD2 might be the D (6 bases). This CDR3 has 14 amino acids. Trimming took off 0 bases at V and 2 bases at J, with 7 bases between the two ends. Germline V gives CDR1 SGHRS, CDR2 YFSETQ. CDR3 nucleotide sequence: TGCGCCAGCAGCTTGGGGACTAACACAGATACGCAGTATTTT. Amino acids: CASSLGTNTDTQYF.

The chain combines TRBV5-6 with TRBJ1-1; D is unresolved. Germline V CDR1 and CDR2: SGHDT, YYEEEE. The V gene lost 3 bases and the J gene lost 4 bases, with 13 bases spanning the gap. This CDR3 has 14 residues. CDR3 region: CASSWAWGGTEAFF. DNA of the CDR3: TGTGCCAGCAGCTGGGCCTGGGGAGGCACTGAAGCTTTCTTT.

The rearrangement uses TRBV19 and TRBJ2-2, with 7 positions matching TRBD1. Germline V gene data show CDR1 as LNHDA and CDR2 as SQIVND (reference sequence). V lost 4 bases and J lost 5; bases outside the gene matches: 4. The CDR3 has 14 residues. The CDR3 coding sequence is TGTGCCAGTAGTACGTACAGGGGAACCGGGGAGCTGTTTTTT. The encoded protein is CASSTYRGTGELFF.

This clone turned up a few times. The gene calls are TRBV5-1 and TRBJ1-4; 7 bases are shared with TRBD1. Per the germline V gene, CDR1 is SGHRS and CDR2 is YFSETQ. The CDR3 loop spans 15 amino acids. The ends lost 5 bases at V and 2 bases at J; junction bases unmatched: 6. The CDR3 DNA sequence: TGCGCCAGCAGACAGGGGAGAAGTACTAATGAAAAACTGTTTTTT. Its protein product is CASRQGRSTNEKLFF.

The chain is built from TRBV6-1 and TRBJ1-6; TRBD1 is a possible D gene (5 bases). Trimming left V 2 bases short and J 9 bases short, with 14 bases between. CDR1 and CDR2 (germline): MNHNS, SASEGT. There are 15 residues in the CDR3. The DNA for the CDR3 is TGTGCCAGCAGTGAAAGCCCGGGGAGGGGTTCACCCCTCCACTTT. This encodes CASSESPGRGSPLHF.

The rearrangement links TRBV7-2 to TRBJ2-1; TRBD2 matches 10 bases. Germline CDR1 SGHTA, CDR2 FQGNSA. V trimming: 1 base; J trimming: 6 bases; junction bases outside the gene matches: 3. The length of the CDR3 is 15 residues. The chain's CDR3 is CASSLGGTSVNEQFF. The DNA of the CDR3 is TGTGCCAGCAGCTTAGGGGGGACTAGCGTCAATGAGCAGTTCTTC.

The chain combines TRBV29-1 with TRBJ1-1; D call uncertain. Germline V gene sequence: CDR1 SQVTM, CDR2 ANQGSEA. With 4 bases removed from V and 0 bases from J, the gap between germline ends came to 9 bases. This CDR3 contains 13 residues. CDR3 nucleotides: TGCAGCGTTGGGAGCGTTTTGAACACTGAAGCTTTCTTT. Residues: CSVGSVLNTEAFF.

The chain has TRBV6-4 and TRBJ2-1; D is unresolved. The CDR3 spans 13 residues. V lost 3 bases and J lost 10, with 13 bases in between. The germline V gene encodes CDR1 MRHNA and CDR2 SNTAGT. The chain's CDR3 is CASSEGLSREQFF. CDR3 bases: TGTGCCAGCAGTGAGGGTCTTTCGAGGGAGCAGTTCTTC.

CDR3 in amino acids: CAWSIQGGNQPQHF. The CDR3 DNA reads as TGTGCCTGGAGTATACAGGGAGGCAATCAGCCCCAGCATTTT. This chain links TRBV30 with TRBJ1-5, with a possible D match to TRBD1 (6 bases). The CDR3 covers 14 residues. The V end lost 2 bases, the J end lost 2 bases, and 10 bases lay between the germline ends. The germline gives CDR1 GTSNPN, CDR2 SVGIG (reference sequence).

In its sample, this clone was seen a few times. This chain joins TRBV19 and TRBJ2-7; D possibly corresponds to TRBD1 (5 bases). CDR1 LNHDA and CDR2 SQIVND come from the germline V gene (reference sequence). V was clipped by 4 bases and J by 6 bases, with 13 bases between them. CDR3 size: 13 residues. CDR3 residues: CASSNTGFSEQYF. DNA for the CDR3: TGTGCCAGTAGTAACACAGGTTTTTCCGAGCAGTACTTC. Full variable domain (remainder filled in from reference TRBV19 and TRBJ2-7): DGGITQSPKYLFRKEGQNVTLSCEQNLNHDAMYWYRQDPGQGLRLIYYSQIVNDFQKGDIAEGYSVSREKKESFPLTVTSAQKNPTAFYLCASSNTGFSEQYFGPGTRLTVT.

The V and J genes are TRBV11-3 and TRBJ1-1, with a weak D call TRBD1 (6 bases). Germline CDR1 is SGHNT and CDR2 is YENEEA. The length of the CDR3 is 13 residues. V shed 5 bases and J shed 4 bases, with 11 bases lying between them. The CDR3 reads CASSPEGGTEAFF. The CDR3 DNA reads TGTGCCAGCAGCCCCGAAGGGGGCACTGAAGCTTTCTTT.

This chain joins TRBV5-6 and TRBJ2-5; 11 positions agree with TRBD2. The germline gives CDR1 SGHDT, CDR2 YYEEEE. CDR3 length: 15 amino acids. Trimming removed 4 bases from V and 4 bases from J; junction bases left unmatched: 6. Here the CDR3 reads CASSQLAGEGETQYF. The CDR3 nucleotides read TGTGCCAGCAGCCAACTAGCGGGGGAGGGAGAGACCCAGTACTTC. The variable domain in full, with the rest retrieved from reference TRBV5-6 and TRBJ2-5, is DAGVTQSPTHLIKTRGQQVTLRCSPKSGHDTVSWYQQALGQGPQFIFQYYEEEERQRGNFPDRFSGHQFPNYSSELNVNALLLGDSALYLCASSQLAGEGETQYFGPGTRLLVL.

The J gene is TRBJ2-3, the V gene TRBV7-2; 8 bases map to TRBD2. The CDR3 spans 15 residues. CDR1 is SGHTA, CDR2 FQGNSA, per germline. After removal of 6 bases from V and 11 bases from J, the junction contained 16 bases not matched to a gene. The CDR3 DNA reads TGTGCCAGCAGTCCGAGGCTAGCGGGCCTTATTAAGCAGTATTTT. It specifies CASSPRLAGLIKQYF.

The J gene is TRBJ2-3, the V gene TRBV5-1, with 8 bases aligning to TRBD1. The CDR3 has 17 residues. V lost 3 bases and J lost 6; bases outside the gene matches: 15. Germline-derived CDR1 and CDR2 are SGHRS and YFSETQ. In DNA form, the CDR3 reads TGCGCCAGCAGCTCCACGCCTACGGGACAGGCTATGGATACGCAGTATTTT. Protein product: CASSSTPTGQAMDTQYF.